Listed here are 25 T cell receptor beta chains from one sample, sequenced in a study of glioma-infiltrating T cells. Amplification of TCR alpha and beta CDR3 regions from RNA used iRepertoire nested multiplex PCR. TCRdb independently ran MiXCR on the multiplex PCR reads; one entry per CDR3 protein. The profile shows tens of thousands of distinct CDR3 sequences, 40% of them singletons. What was sequenced was glioma tissue, nonneoplastic brain tissue, or PBMCs (not recorded which). The receptors were sampled from a human donor with low-grade glioma or glioblastoma, undergoing nonglioma brain surgery, or in good health (not recorded which).

A note on this clonotype: Relative to the germline gene, one junction end is altered; a read error may explain this. The V and J genes are TRBV28 and TRBJ1-1; possible D gene TRBD1, 5 bases. The CDR3 extends over 14 amino acids. The germline V gene encodes CDR1 MDHEN and CDR2 SYDVKM. CDR3 nucleotide sequence: TGTGCCAGCAGTTGGTACAGGACGAACACTGAAGCCCTCTTT. As protein: CASSWYRTNTEALF.

Turning to this clonotype: A read error may explain this, as a much larger clone is one base away. V is TRBV29-1 and J is TRBJ1-3; the match to TRBD1 covers 7 bases. Germline V lookup: CDR1 SQVTM, CDR2 ANQGSEA. CDR3 size: 14 residues. The chain's CDR3 is CSAAGTDSGSTIYF. The CDR3 region has the DNA TGCAGCGCCGCTGGGACAGACTCTGGAAGCACCATATATTTT.

At least ten counts were recorded for this clonotype. The chain combines TRBV28 with TRBJ2-5, with D perhaps matching TRBD2 (5 bases). CDR3 length: 11 residues. With 5 bases removed from V and 7 bases from J, the gap between germline ends came to 8 bases. The germline CDR1 and CDR2 sequences are MDHEN and SYDVKM. The CDR3 nucleotides are TGTGCCAGCAGTCCCCGGGGGACCCAGTACTTC. Protein: CASSPRGTQYF.

This clonotype was counted many times. The chain couples TRBV3-1 to TRBJ2-5, with no clear D. From germline, CDR1 is LGHDT and CDR2 YNNKEL (reference sequence). The V end lost 0 bases, the J end lost 5 bases, and 7 bases lay between the germline ends. The CDR3 covers 13 residues. The CDR3 loop is CASSQELGETQYF. The CDR3 bases are TGTGCCAGCAGCCAAGAGTTAGGGGAGACCCAGTACTTC.

In its sample, this clonotype was seen many times. The chain uses TRBV24-1 and TRBJ1-2, with TRBD1 matching over 8 bases. J lost 3 bases, V lost 6 bases, and 2 bases had no gene match. CDR3 size: 13 residues. Germline V gene data show CDR1 as KGHDR and CDR2 as SFDVKD. As DNA, the CDR3 is TGTGCCACCAGTTCGGGACAGGACTATGGCTACACCTTC. It encodes CATSSGQDYGYTF.

The V call is TRBV6-1, the J call TRBJ2-7; D unresolved. The germline V gene encodes CDR1 MNHNS and CDR2 SASEGT. This CDR3 region has 11 residues. Trimming took 9 bases from V and 5 from J, leaving 11 bases between them. CDR3 amino acids: CASSRPNEQYF. In DNA, the CDR3 is TGTGCCAGTTCCCGGCCCAACGAGCAGTACTTC.

Points on this clonotype: A much bigger clone sits one base away, suggesting this may be a read error. This sequence joins TRBV5-1 and TRBJ2-1; the match to TRBD1 covers 8 bases. The CDR3 is 15 amino acids. Germline CDR1 is SGHRS and CDR2 is YFSETQ. V dropped 4 bases and J dropped 3; count of bases not matched to a gene: 6. The CDR3 loop is CASSNRQGSYNEQFF. The CDR3 DNA follows: TGCGCCAGCAGCAATAGACAGGGGAGCTACAATGAGCAGTTCTTC.

This clonotype was seen many times. The CDR3 bases are TGCAGCGTACAGGGGGACCTCGACGAGCAGTACTTC. Its protein is CSVQGDLDEQYF. The chain couples TRBV29-1 to TRBJ2-7, with TRBD1 identical over 8 bases. V lost 6 bases, J lost 5 bases, and 6 bases stayed unmatched. Germline assignment: CDR1 SQVTM and CDR2 ANQGSEA. The CDR3 is 12 residues long.

This clonotype was recorded a few times. V gene TRBV29-1 combines with J gene TRBJ2-7; a possible D gene is TRBD1 (5 bases). With 5 bases removed from V and 4 bases from J, the gap between germline ends came to 18 bases. The germline V gene has CDR1 SQVTM and CDR2 ANQGSEA. The CDR3 extends over 14 amino acids. Written as DNA, the CDR3 is TGCAGCGTTCTGGGGCAGGGATATGGTTACGAGCAGTACTTC. Protein sequence: CSVLGQGYGYEQYF.

This clonotype has ten or more counts. The V call is TRBV6-2 or TRBV6-3, the J call TRBJ1-5; the D gene is possibly TRBD1 (6 bases). This CDR3 is built from 14 residues. Trimming left V 5 bases short and J 5 bases short, with 13 bases between. The germline gives CDR1 MNHEY, CDR2 SVGEGT. The CDR3 sequence: CASSATGFYQPQHF. CDR3 bases: TGTGCCAGCAGTGCGACAGGATTTTATCAGCCCCAGCATTTT.

There are many counts of this clonotype. The chain couples TRBV3-1 to TRBJ2-5; D gene uncertain. Germline assignment: CDR1 LGHDT and CDR2 YNNKEL (reference sequence). With 4 bases removed from V and 2 bases from J, the gap between germline ends came to 5 bases. This CDR3 contains 12 residues. The CDR3 protein is CASSRSQETQYF. DNA of the CDR3: TGTGCCAGCAGCCGATCTCAAGAGACCCAGTACTTC.

This clonotype was detected ten times or more. The J gene is TRBJ1-1, the V gene TRBV4-1, with 7 bases matching TRBD1. This CDR3 spans 15 amino acids. Germline values: CDR1 MGHRA, CDR2 YSYEKL. The junction had 10 bases not matched to a gene; V was cut back by 4 bases and J by 5 bases. CDR3 region: CASSRKEGGGTEAFF. The CDR3 nucleotides read TGCGCCAGCAGCCGTAAAGAAGGGGGCGGAACTGAAGCTTTCTTT.

Ten or more counts support this clonotype. This rearrangement joins TRBV7-9 to TRBJ2-1; 13 nucleotides align to TRBD2. This CDR3 spans 15 amino acids. Germline V CDR1 and CDR2: SEHNR, FQNEAQ (reference sequence). The V segment lost 5 bases and the J segment 7 bases; nucleotides outside the gene matches: 5. Here the CDR3 reads CASSLLAGGPNEQFF. Here the CDR3 DNA reads TGTGCCAGCAGCCTACTAGCGGGAGGGCCGAATGAGCAGTTCTTC.

This clonotype has a handful of counts. The chain carries TRBV29-1 and TRBJ2-3; D not certain. Looked up from germline, CDR1 is SQVTM and CDR2 is ANQGSEA. V lost 6 bases and J 2 bases, leaving 15 bases between the germline ends. The CDR3 spans 14 residues. This chain's CDR3 is CSVIATGSTDTQYF. The CDR3 DNA sequence: TGCAGCGTAATAGCTACGGGCTCCACAGATACGCAGTATTTT.

On this clonotype: The conserved final phenylalanine or tryptophan is absent from the CDR3, which likely points to a read error. The DNA is left out, because the CDR3 cannot be placed on it with certainty; the CDR3 is given as TCRdb lists it. The chain joins TRBV24-1 to TRBJ2-5; the table names TRBD2, a call not compared with the DNA. The CDR3 has 17 residues if both end residues are counted. Per germline, CDR1 KGHDR and CDR2 SFDVKD. The CDR3: CATSDAVAGGLQETKYL.

This clonotype was observed at least ten times. This rearrangement joins TRBV15 to TRBJ2-5; TRBD1 matches 8 bases. The junction had 2 bases not matched to a gene; V was cut back by 1 base and J by 10 bases. The CDR3 is 12 residues long. From germline, CDR1 is LNHNV and CDR2 YYDKDF (reference sequence). DNA for the CDR3: TGTGCCACCAGCAGAGCAGACAGGGGCCAGTACTTC. It is translated as CATSRADRGQYF.

Of note for this clonotype: An end of the junction does not agree with germline; a read error may underlie this. This chain connects TRBV6-5 to TRBJ2-2, with a tentative D call TRBD1 (6 bases). The CDR3 extends over 16 amino acids. Germline-derived CDR1 and CDR2 are MNHEY and SVGAGI. In DNA, the CDR3 is TGTGCCAGCAGTTACTCAGGGACACCGAGCACCGGGGAGCCGTTTTTT. It is translated as CASSYSGTPSTGEPFF.

This clonotype was detected ten times or more. The chain joins TRBV6-1 to TRBJ2-1; 9 nucleotides align to TRBD2. This CDR3 region has 14 residues. Trimming took 10 bases from V and 0 from J; bases not matched to a gene: 4. The germline V gene has CDR1 MNHNS and CDR2 SASEGT. The CDR3 protein is CAKTSGRSYNEQFF. CDR3 in DNA: TGTGCCAAGACTAGCGGACGCTCCTACAATGAGCAGTTCTTC.

This clonotype was counted ten times or more. The rearrangement uses TRBV14 and TRBJ1-1; D not resolved. The CDR3 length is 13 residues. V lost 1 base to trimming and J lost 0 bases, with 3 bases between them. The germline CDR1 and CDR2 sequences are SGHDN and FVKESK. The CDR3 is CASSQVLNTEAFF. CDR3 in DNA: TGTGCCAGCAGCCAAGTATTGAACACTGAAGCTTTCTTT.

Of note for this clonotype: At one end, the junction sequence differs from germline, possibly due to a read error. The V and J genes are TRBV7-2 and TRBJ1-5, with 9 bases lining up with TRBD1. CDR1 and CDR2 (germline): SGHTA, FQGNSA. This CDR3 has 17 residues. Written as DNA, the CDR3 is TGTGCCAGCAGCCTAGCGGGACAGGGCATCGGCAGTCAGCCCCAGCATTTT. Translation gives CASSLAGQGIGSQPQHF.

The rearrangement joins TRBV7-6 to TRBJ2-1; TRBD2 aligns across 8 bases. V lost 7 bases to trimming and J lost 8 bases; unmatched junction nucleotides: 7. Per germline, CDR1 SGHVS and CDR2 FNYEAQ. The CDR3 loop spans 13 amino acids. CDR3 residues: CASTTSGSYEQFF. Here the CDR3 DNA reads TGTGCCAGCACCACTAGCGGTTCCTATGAGCAGTTCTTC.

This clonotype was seen ten or more times. The chain uses TRBV7-9 and TRBJ1-1, with D uncertain. This CDR3 has 14 amino acids. Trimming removed 5 bases from V and 0 bases from J, with 10 bases in between. The germline V gene has CDR1 SEHNR and CDR2 FQNEAQ (reference sequence). The chain's CDR3 is CASSGRPVNTEAFF. The CDR3 DNA follows: TGTGCCAGCAGCGGTAGACCGGTGAACACTGAAGCTTTCTTT.

The count of this clonotype is one. This chain uses TRBV20-1 with TRBJ1-5; the D gene is possibly TRBD1 (6 bases). Germline-derived CDR1 and CDR2 are DFQATT and SNEGSKA (reference sequence). Trimming stripped 2 bases from V and 4 bases from J, with 12 bases between. This CDR3 has 14 amino acids. CDR3 loop: CSARRTGQNQPQHF. The CDR3 DNA is TGCAGTGCTAGACGTACGGGACAAAATCAGCCCCAGCATTTT.

In the case of this clonotype: This may be a read error, as it is one base from a much larger clone. The chain joins TRBV2 to TRBJ1-3; D call uncertain. CDR1 SNHLY and CDR2 FYNNEI come from the germline V gene. The CDR3 has 17 amino acids. Here the CDR3 DNA reads TGTGCCAGCAGTGAAATCCGGACGCTGAGCTCTGGAAACACCATACATTTT. Translation gives CASSEIRTLSSGNTIHF.

Details on this clonotype: The junction shows a germline mismatch at one end, possibly a read error. The chain is built from TRBV6-2 or TRBV6-3 and TRBJ1-1; a possible D gene is TRBD1 (5 bases). The CDR3 runs to 13 residues. Germline values: CDR1 MNHEY, CDR2 SVGEGT. This CDR3 is CASSYSGGTEAYF. The CDR3 DNA is TGTGCCAGCAGTTACTCTGGGGGTACTGAAGCTTACTTT.